This entry is about one T cell receptor beta chain. There are 14 residues in the CDR3. The V segment lost 6 bases and the J segment 0 bases; nucleotides outside the gene matches: 2. Germline V gene sequence: CDR1 MDHEN, CDR2 SYDVKM. The entry originates in a study of cytomegalovirus exposure and HLA in healthy donors. Study-wide background: An earlier analysis found some 100 million unique TCR beta sequences from around 180 million T cells. Drawn from HLA-typed donors, some 80 million unique TCRs were held in an early data release. Among 350 to 500 genotyped donors, around 81% fell in the Caucasian-associated ancestry cluster.

It was with 60 Vbeta and 13 Jbeta primers that the PCR ran. Original processing notes: The count from a later analysis was tens of millions of unique TCR beta chains, approximately 9.9 million of them shared. Assay used: immunoSEQ multiplex PCR; TCRdb lists only in-frame clones, some missing. The V and J calls and clone size are taken from that table; D and trimming were inferred from the DNA. The sample shows over 110,000 clones, approximately 80% of them seen only once. The chain joins TRBV28 to TRBJ2-7, with TRBD1 matching over 10 bases. The sample comprised PBMCs. This TCR was sampled from a woman aged 35 to 49 in good health and CMV-seropositive. CDR3 residues: CASRTGGGSYEQYF. CDR3 sequence (DNA): TGTGCCAGCAGGACAGGGGGCGGCTCCTACGAGCAGTACTTC.